The 26 T cell receptor beta chains below were found in one sample sequenced in a study of OX40 agonist ivuxolimab in advanced cancers. TCRdb's copy holds only in-frame clones and misses some; the assay was immunoSEQ multiplex PCR. The data show 70,000 to 90,000 clones, around 90% seen once. The material sequenced was CD4+ or CD8+ T cells sorted from blood, taken in a trial of the OX40 agonist ivuxolimab. Receptor source: an adult with an advanced solid tumor such as melanoma, head and neck, liver or kidney cancer.

This rearrangement joins TRBV30 to TRBJ2-7; 7 bases are a match to TRBD1. CDR3 size: 16 residues. After removal of 0 bases from V and 4 bases from J, the junction contained 12 bases not matched to a gene. Germline CDR1 and CDR2: GTSNPN and SVGIG (reference sequence). The chain's CDR3 is CAWSVLLGVRGYEQYF. As DNA, the CDR3 is TGTGCCTGGAGTGTATTGCTCGGTGTCAGGGGGTACGAGCAGTACTTC.

The chain couples TRBV6-6 to TRBJ2-4; D ambiguous. Trimming took off 2 bases at V and 2 bases at J, with 10 bases between the two ends. From germline, CDR1 is MNHNY and CDR2 SVGAGI (reference sequence). CDR3 length: 15 residues. The CDR3 region has the DNA TGTGCCAGCAGTTACCCGAGTGAAACCAAAAACATTCAGTACTTC. This gives the protein CASSYPSETKNIQYF.

The V and J genes are TRBV6-5 and TRBJ1-5; D gene ambiguous. Germline lookup yields CDR1 MNHEY and CDR2 SVGAGI. The CDR3 totals 15 residues. V lost 2 bases and J 2 bases, leaving 10 bases between the germline ends. The CDR3 sequence: CASSYAWEGNQPQHF. The CDR3 bases are TGTGCCAGCAGTTACGCGTGGGAGGGCAATCAGCCCCAGCATTTT.

This chain joins TRBV12-5 and TRBJ1-1, with D uncertain. This CDR3 is 12 amino acids long. Per the germline V gene, CDR1 is LGHNT and CDR2 is FRNRAP. V gave up 7 bases and J gave up 2 bases, with 8 bases separating them. For the CDR3, the DNA is TGTGCTAGTGCCTACGGAAACACTGAAGCTTTCTTT. This encodes CASAYGNTEAFF.

This clone was counted once. This chain links TRBV27 with TRBJ1-2; 12 nucleotides line up with TRBD1. Germline-derived CDR1 and CDR2 are MNHEY and SMNVEV (reference sequence). The length of the CDR3 is 16 residues. Trimming took 5 bases from V and 5 from J; bases not matched to a gene: 9. The CDR3 sequence is CASSTTGTGGAYGYTF. DNA for the CDR3: TGTGCCAGCAGTACCACCGGGACAGGGGGCGCTTATGGCTACACCTTC.

The V gene is TRBV9, the J gene TRBJ1-6, with D perhaps matching TRBD1 (6 bases). Germline CDR1 SGDLS, CDR2 YYNGEE. V lost 2 bases, J lost 5 bases, and 8 bases lay in between. This CDR3 spans 14 amino acids. In DNA, the CDR3 is TGTGCCAGCAGCGTTTCAGGGGATAATTCACCCCTCCACTTT. It specifies CASSVSGDNSPLHF. Variable domain in full (rest from reference TRBV9 and TRBJ1-6): DSGVTQTPKHLITATGQRVTLRCSPRSGDLSVYWYQQSLDQGLQFLIQYYNGEERAKGNILERFSAQQFPDLHSELNLSSLELGDSALYFCASSVSGDNSPLHFGNGTRLTVT.

The chain is built from TRBV28 and TRBJ2-4; D might be TRBD1 or TRBD2, each matching 5 bases. Germline V gene sequence: CDR1 MDHEN, CDR2 SYDVKM. V was pared by 5 bases and J by 10 bases, with 18 bases between. The CDR3 consists of 14 residues. Here the CDR3 reads CASSPSVGEGIQYF. The CDR3 nucleotides are TGTGCCAGCAGTCCTTCCGTGGGGGAAGGGATTCAGTACTTC.

This chain connects TRBV9 to TRBJ2-3; D may be TRBD1 (6 bases). CDR3 length: 13 residues. Germline CDR1 is SGDLS and CDR2 is YYNGEE. V was cut by 0 bases and J by 5 bases, with 7 bases left in between. CDR3 in amino acids: CASSVEGEDTQYF. In nucleotides, the CDR3 is TGTGCCAGCAGCGTAGAGGGGGAAGATACGCAGTATTTT.

This chain links TRBV5-4 with TRBJ1-6; no clear D. Trimming stripped 0 bases from V and 0 bases from J, with 7 bases between. The CDR3 runs to 16 residues. Germline V gene sequence: CDR1 SGHNT, CDR2 YYREEE (reference sequence). CDR3 loop: CASSLEWGSYNSPLHF. The CDR3 DNA follows: TGTGCCAGCAGCTTGGAATGGGGCTCCTATAATTCACCCCTCCACTTT.

This clone was recorded once. This chain links TRBV13 with TRBJ1-2; D unclear. Trimming removed 1 base from V and 3 bases from J, with 12 bases in between. The CDR3 consists of 15 residues. In germline, CDR1 is PRHDT, CDR2 FYEKMQ (reference sequence). This CDR3 reads CASSLELSSYYGYTF. In nucleotides, the CDR3 is TGTGCCAGCAGCTTAGAATTATCCAGTTACTATGGCTACACCTTC.

The chain uses TRBV6-5 and TRBJ1-2, with a tentative D call TRBD1 (6 bases). CDR3 length: 15 amino acids. The ends were cut back, 8 bases at V and 2 bases at J, with 18 bases in the middle. The germline CDR1 and CDR2 sequences are MNHEY and SVGAGI. The CDR3 nucleotides read TGTGCCAGCCGACAAAGGACAGACCAAAACTATGGCTACACCTTC. This encodes CASRQRTDQNYGYTF.

The chain combines TRBV4-3 with TRBJ1-1; D gene uncertain. The CDR3 loop spans 15 amino acids. Germline V lookup: CDR1 LGHNA, CDR2 YSLEER. Trimming stripped 3 bases from V and 0 bases from J, with 11 bases between. CDR3 protein: CASSQRVTLNTEAFF. The CDR3 DNA follows: TGCGCCAGCAGCCAGAGGGTTACGTTGAACACTGAAGCTTTCTTT.

The chain recombines TRBV6-6 with TRBJ2-3; D is ambiguous. Germline CDR1 and CDR2: MNHNY and SVGAGI (reference sequence). Trimming stripped 2 bases from V and 0 bases from J, with 3 bases between. The CDR3 sequence is 13 residues long. CDR3 sequence reads: CASSYLSTDTQYF. CDR3 bases: TGTGCCAGCAGTTACCTTAGCACAGATACGCAGTATTTT.

This clone appeared a single time. The chain employs TRBV9 and TRBJ2-3; D not resolved. The CDR3 is 14 amino acids. From germline, CDR1 is SGDLS and CDR2 YYNGEE. Trimming took off 0 bases at V and 3 bases at J, with 8 bases between the two ends. The CDR3 spells CASSVDWETDTQYF. The DNA for the CDR3 is TGTGCCAGCAGCGTAGACTGGGAAACAGATACGCAGTATTTT.

As DNA, the CDR3 is TGTGCCAGCAGCTCGAGCAAGGGGGCCGACAGAGACAATGAGCAGTTCTTC. It encodes CASSSSKGADRDNEQFF. The rearrangement joins TRBV7-9 to TRBJ2-1, with 7 nucleotides matching TRBD1. CDR1 is SEHNR, CDR2 FQNEAQ, per germline (reference sequence). The length of the CDR3 is 17 residues. J lost 5 bases, V lost 4 bases, and 14 bases had no gene match.

The chain has TRBV4-1 and TRBJ1-1, with 7 positions matching TRBD1. J gave up 1 base and V 1 base, and 0 bases lay outside the gene matches. The CDR3 is 14 residues long. Per germline, CDR1 MGHRA and CDR2 YSYEKL. CDR3 nucleotide sequence: TGCGCCAGCAGCCAAGGACAGGGGAACACTGAAGCTTTCTTT. It translates to CASSQGQGNTEAFF.

This chain links TRBV7-9 with TRBJ2-7; tentatively, D is TRBD2 (5 bases). This CDR3 comprises 13 residues. The V end was cut by 5 bases, the J end by 6 bases, with 14 bases between. CDR1 is SEHNR and CDR2 is FQNEAQ in the germline V gene (reference sequence). Here the CDR3 DNA reads TGTGCCAGCAGCAACGGGATGATCGGCGAGCAGTACGTC. This sequence encodes CASSNGMIGEQYV.

V and J are TRBV6-5 and TRBJ2-5; D gene unclear. Germline assignment: CDR1 MNHEY and CDR2 SVGAGI. Trimming shortened V by 0 bases and J by 7 bases, and 12 bases separated the two germline ends. The CDR3 is 14 amino acids. The DNA of the CDR3 is TGTGCCAGCAGTTACTCGGGCGGTCCTGGGACCCAGTACTTC. Translated: CASSYSGGPGTQYF.

The genes are TRBV27 and TRBJ2-5; 7 bases are shared with TRBD1. Germline CDR1 is MNHEY and CDR2 is SMNVEV (reference sequence). With 0 bases clipped from V and 5 bases from J, the junction kept 12 bases outside the gene matches. There are 17 residues in the CDR3. The CDR3: CASSLSFTGALEETQYF. DNA for the CDR3: TGTGCCAGCAGTTTATCCTTTACAGGGGCCCTGGAGGAGACCCAGTACTTC.

This clone was detected only a few times. CDR3: CASSAQEKGLNTEAFF. The CDR3 region has the DNA TGTGCCAGCAGCGCCCAAGAAAAGGGCCTGAACACTGAAGCTTTCTTT. This rearrangement joins TRBV9 to TRBJ1-1; D gene unclear. The germline CDR1 and CDR2 sequences are SGDLS and YYNGEE. The CDR3 spans 16 residues. Trimming took off 3 bases at V and 0 bases at J, with 15 bases between the two ends.

The chain employs TRBV28 and TRBJ1-1; D not certain. Germline CDR1 reads MDHEN; CDR2 reads SYDVKM. V lost 6 bases and J 6 bases, leaving 20 bases between the germline ends. CDR3 size: 15 residues. The CDR3 sequence: CASSTTKEGSAEAFF. CDR3 DNA: TGTGCCAGCAGCACTACTAAAGAGGGAAGCGCTGAAGCTTTCTTT.

This clone has more than one count but fewer than ten. This sequence joins TRBV13 and TRBJ2-1; 12 bases are a match to TRBD2. The CDR3 length is 17 residues. The V and J ends lost 0 bases and 9 bases, in that order; junction bases with no gene match: 9. Germline CDR1 and CDR2: PRHDT and FYEKMQ (reference sequence). CDR3 coding DNA: TGTGCCAGCAGCTTAGGTGCTAGCGGGAGGGCCATGGCTGAGCAGTTCTTC. Translating gives CASSLGASGRAMAEQFF.

This chain links TRBV6-5 with TRBJ1-5; 9 nucleotides line up with TRBD1. Germline loops: CDR1 MNHEY, CDR2 SVGAGI. This CDR3 region has 15 residues. Trimming removed 0 bases from V and 7 bases from J; junction bases left unmatched: 4. The CDR3 bases are TGTGCCAGCAGTTACTCGGGACAGGGAGGACAGCCCCAGCATTTT. Translation gives CASSYSGQGGQPQHF.

The chain is built from TRBV15 and TRBJ1-6; possible D gene TRBD1, 6 bases. Germline V lookup: CDR1 LNHNV, CDR2 YYDKDF (reference sequence). The CDR3 contains 16 residues. V lost 1 base and J 7 bases, leaving 14 bases between the germline ends. CDR3 protein: CATSRVTGPLNSPLHF. DNA of the CDR3: TGTGCCACCAGCAGAGTGACAGGACCGCTCAATTCACCCCTCCACTTT. Full variable domain (remainder filled in from reference TRBV15 and TRBJ1-6): DAMVIQNPRYQVTQFGKPVTLSCSQTLNHNVMYWYQQKSSQAPKLLFHYYDKDFNNEADTPDNFQSRRPNTSFCFLDIRSPGLGDTAMYLCATSRVTGPLNSPLHFGNGTRLTVT.

The chain recombines TRBV9 with TRBJ2-1, with TRBD2 matching 7 bases. Germline CDR1 is SGDLS and CDR2 is YYNGEE. The CDR3 totals 15 residues. The V segment lost 1 base and the J segment 4 bases; nucleotides outside the gene matches: 5. The CDR3 loop is CASSVSGLQYNEQFF. CDR3 coding DNA: TGTGCCAGCAGCGTATCGGGACTACAATACAATGAGCAGTTCTTC. Combining the CDR3 with reference TRBV9 and TRBJ2-1 gives the whole variable domain DSGVTQTPKHLITATGQRVTLRCSPRSGDLSVYWYQQSLDQGLQFLIQYYNGEERAKGNILERFSAQQFPDLHSELNLSSLELGDSALYFCASSVSGLQYNEQFFGPGTRLTVL.

The chain combines TRBV28 with TRBJ1-5, with TRBD1 identical over 9 bases. The V gene end was trimmed by 5 bases and the J gene end by 8 bases; junction bases not matched to a gene: 10. CDR1 and CDR2 from the germline V gene are MDHEN and SYDVKM. The CDR3 covers 15 residues. The chain's CDR3 is CASSPPGQGFEPQHF. The DNA of the CDR3 is TGTGCCAGCAGTCCCCCGGGACAGGGTTTTGAGCCCCAGCATTTT.